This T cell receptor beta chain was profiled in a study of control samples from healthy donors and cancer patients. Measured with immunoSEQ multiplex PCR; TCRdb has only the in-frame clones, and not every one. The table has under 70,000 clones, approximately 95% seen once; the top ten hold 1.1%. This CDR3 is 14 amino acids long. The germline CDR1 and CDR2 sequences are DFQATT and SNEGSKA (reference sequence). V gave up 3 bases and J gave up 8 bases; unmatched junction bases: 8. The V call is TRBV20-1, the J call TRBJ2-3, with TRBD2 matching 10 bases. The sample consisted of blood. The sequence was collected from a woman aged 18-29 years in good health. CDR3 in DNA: TGCAGTGCTAGTCAGCGGGGGGGCCAGGTTACGCAGTATTTT. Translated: CSASQRGGQVTQYF.